Listed here are 11 T cell receptor beta chains from one sample, sequenced in a study of lymphopenia after photon versus proton radiotherapy. Using immunoSEQ multiplex PCR, the repertoire was profiled, and TCRdb retains in-frame clones only, with some absent. The sample has about 28,000 clones, over 75% seen once. The sample in question was peripheral blood, obtained from a patient treated with photon-based radiotherapy. These TCRs come from a man aged 50 or older with gastric cancer.

The V gene is TRBV5-4, the J gene TRBJ1-1, with 7 bases aligning to TRBD1. The CDR3 length is 14 residues. Trimming took 4 bases from V and 5 from J; bases not matched to a gene: 8. CDR1 and CDR2 from the germline V gene are SGHNT and YYREEE (reference sequence). The CDR3 nucleotides read TGTGCCAGCAGCGTTTCCAGGGGGATTACTGAAGCTTTCTTT. It codes for CASSVSRGITEAFF.

The rearrangement joins TRBV11-2 to TRBJ1-1; no clear D gene. V was clipped by 5 bases and J by 6 bases, with 19 bases between them. In germline, CDR1 is SGHAT, CDR2 FQNNGV. The CDR3 extends over 15 amino acids. CDR3 nucleotides: TGTGCCAGCAGCCATTTATATCGAGTGGGAGCTGAAGCTTTCTTT. It translates to CASSHLYRVGAEAFF.

V usage is TRBV7-7 and J usage is TRBJ2-2; 8 bases line up with TRBD1. Per germline, CDR1 SSHAT and CDR2 FNYEAQ (reference sequence). The CDR3 runs to 14 residues. Unmatched junction bases numbered 3, after V lost 5 bases and J lost 4 bases. CDR3 coding DNA: TGTGCCAGCAGCATGGACAGGGTCACCGGGGAGCTGTTTTTT. Translating gives CASSMDRVTGELFF.

The J gene is TRBJ2-5, the V gene TRBV7-9, with 15 nucleotides matching TRBD2. V lost 5 bases to trimming and J lost 3 bases; unmatched junction nucleotides: 10. Germline CDR1 SEHNR, CDR2 FQNEAQ (reference sequence). The CDR3 is 18 amino acids. This CDR3 reads CASSLWTSGGAWKETQYF. In nucleotides, the CDR3 is TGTGCCAGCAGCCTATGGACTAGCGGGGGGGCGTGGAAAGAGACCCAGTACTTC.

The chain uses TRBV27 and TRBJ2-5, with a tentative D call TRBD2 (6 bases). Germline CDR1 is MNHEY and CDR2 is SMNVEV (reference sequence). Trimming left V 3 bases short and J 5 bases short, with 16 bases between. The CDR3 is made up of 15 amino acids. The CDR3 DNA sequence: TGTGCCAGCAGTTTGGGAGGCCCATTTACGGAGACCCAGTACTTC. Translated: CASSLGGPFTETQYF.

The chain joins TRBV6-5 to TRBJ1-2; D is ambiguous. This CDR3 has 15 amino acids. Trimming removed 7 bases at V and 3 bases at J, with 18 bases between. Germline V gene sequence: CDR1 MNHEY, CDR2 SVGAGI. The CDR3: CASTPTVAIDYGYTF. As DNA, the CDR3 is TGTGCCAGCACCCCGACGGTCGCTATAGACTATGGCTACACCTTC.

The sample holds a few counts of this clone. This rearrangement joins TRBV18 to TRBJ1-1; D unresolved. V gave up 2 bases and J gave up 0 bases, with 10 bases separating them. This CDR3 has 15 residues. CDR1 and CDR2 (germline): KGHSH, LQKENI. The CDR3 DNA sequence: TGTGCCAGCTCACCAGCCAAAATCGTGAACACTGAAGCTTTCTTT. It yields the protein CASSPAKIVNTEAFF.

Only one count was recorded for this clone. V gene TRBV2 combines with J gene TRBJ2-2, with 8 bases that match TRBD2. The V gene end was trimmed by 7 bases and the J gene end by 0 bases; junction bases not matched to a gene: 7. Germline CDR1 and CDR2: SNHLY and FYNNEI. The CDR3 loop spans 16 amino acids. CDR3 sequence reads: CASKSGGHANTGELFF. CDR3 in DNA: TGTGCCAGCAAAAGCGGGGGCCACGCGAACACCGGGGAGCTGTTTTTT.

V and J are TRBV6-1 and TRBJ2-5; 7 bases line up with TRBD2. Germline V lookup: CDR1 MNHNS, CDR2 SASEGT. The CDR3 is 15 residues long. V shed 3 bases, J shed 1 base, and the junction held 5 bases outside the gene matches. The CDR3 spells CASSEWGGFQETQYF. The DNA of the CDR3 is TGTGCCAGCAGTGAGTGGGGGGGTTTCCAAGAGACCCAGTACTTC.

The rearrangement uses TRBV7-3 and TRBJ2-2; perhaps TRBD1 as D (5 bases). V lost 4 bases and J 0 bases, leaving 15 bases between the germline ends. CDR1 and CDR2 from the germline V gene are SGHTA and FQGTGA. CDR3 length equals 17 residues. The CDR3 loop is CASSSLDIFANTGELFF. The DNA for the CDR3 is TGTGCCAGCAGCTCTCTGGACATTTTCGCGAACACCGGGGAGCTGTTTTTT.

The chain couples TRBV28 to TRBJ1-2, with D unclear. Germline CDR1 is MDHEN and CDR2 is SYDVKM. The V and J ends lost 1 base and 5 bases respectively, with 5 bases between them. The CDR3 runs 12 residues. CDR3 nucleotides: TGTGCCAGCAGTTTATCCGATTATGGCTACACCTTC. The encoded protein is CASSLSDYGYTF.